Below, one TCR beta chain is given with its context. Its antigen is unidentified. Both 60 Vbeta primers and 13 Jbeta primers went into the PCR. In the original workflow: Roughly 11 million of the about 80 million unique TCR beta chains counted in a later analysis were shared. Assay: immunoSEQ multiplex PCR; the TCRdb copy retains only in-frame clones and omits some. That table gives V, J and clone size, and the DNA gave D and trimming. The repertoire holds 150,000 to 200,000 clones, about 82% seen once, with about 2.4% in the top ten. This record belongs to a study of cytomegalovirus exposure and HLA in healthy donors. Unrecorded immune exposure was likely among donors, who were nominally healthy when sampled. Study-wide results and limits: Most subjects' HLA-A and HLA-B alleles were reportedly predicted from TCR beta sequences.

The CDR3 sequence is 13 residues long. From germline, CDR1 is SNHLY and CDR2 FYNNEI. This clonotype originated in a male donor in good health and CMV-seronegative. The V call is TRBV2, the J call TRBJ2-5, with D tentatively TRBD2 (6 bases). The J call may not be correct, given that the DNA end is closer to TRBJ2-7. The source material was PBMCs. Written as DNA, the CDR3 is TGTGCCAGCCACCGGGACTGGGGGTACGAGCAGTACTTC. This codes for CASHRDWGYEQYF.